One and the same sample provided the 28 T cell receptor beta chains below, sequenced in a study of blood T cell repertoires in COVID-19. Produced via immunoSEQ multiplex PCR; TCRdb's table is partial and in-frame only. The sample carries hundreds of thousands of clones, 87% recorded once. The sequencing input was peripheral blood. The receptor set was obtained from a woman aged 60 to 75 with COVID-19, enrolled during active disease.

V gene TRBV9 combines with J gene TRBJ1-3, with no clear D. Trimming stripped 4 bases from V and 2 bases from J, with 10 bases between. Germline CDR1 and CDR2: SGDLS and YYNGEE. CDR3 size: 14 residues. The CDR3 loop is CASSSTEAGNTIYF. The CDR3 DNA is TGTGCCAGCAGCTCGACCGAGGCTGGAAACACCATATATTTT.

Regarding this clone: Distinct nucleotide sequences in the sample also encode this CDR3. This chain uses TRBV5-1 with TRBJ1-1, with D unresolved. V gave up 3 bases and J gave up 1 base, with 10 bases separating them. CDR1 and CDR2 from the germline V gene are SGHRS and YFSETQ. This CDR3 region has 14 residues. CDR3: CASSSQGGNTEAFF. In DNA form, the CDR3 reads TGCGCCAGCAGCTCGCAAGGAGGGAACACTGAAGCTTTCTTT.

This chain uses TRBV12-5 with TRBJ1-1, with TRBD1 matching over 7 bases. This CDR3 contains 14 residues. The J segment lost 3 bases and the V segment lost 7 bases, leaving 8 bases of the junction unmatched. Germline values: CDR1 LGHNT, CDR2 FRNRAP. CDR3 loop: CASARDSSYTEAFF. The DNA of the CDR3 is TGTGCTAGTGCCAGGGACAGCAGTTACACTGAAGCTTTCTTT.

The chain is built from TRBV7-9 and TRBJ1-5; D unresolved. The germline gives CDR1 SEHNR, CDR2 FQNEAQ (reference sequence). V lost 3 bases to trimming and J lost 5 bases, with 5 bases between them. The CDR3 extends over 12 amino acids. Here the CDR3 DNA reads TGTGCCAGCAGCTTTATTGATCAGCCCCAGCATTTT. Translating it yields CASSFIDQPQHF.

The chain links TRBV7-2 to TRBJ2-5, with D maybe TRBD2 (6 bases). The germline V and J ends were trimmed by 2 bases and 5 bases, with 12 bases remaining between them. The CDR3 contains 14 residues. CDR1 and CDR2 from the germline V gene are SGHTA and FQGNSA. CDR3 residues: CASSLRYRGETQYF. As DNA, the CDR3 is TGTGCCAGCAGCTTAAGGTACCGGGGGGAGACCCAGTACTTC. Together with reference TRBV7-2 and TRBJ2-5, the CDR3 gives the full variable domain: GAGVSQSPSNKVTEKGKDVELRCDPISGHTALYWYRQSLGQGLEFLIYFQGNSAPDKSGLPSDRFSAERTGGSVSTLTIQRTQQEDSAVYLCASSLRYRGETQYFGPGTRLLVL.

The chain combines TRBV4-1 with TRBJ2-1, with 10 nucleotides matching TRBD2. Germline V gene data show CDR1 as MGHRA and CDR2 as YSYEKL. This CDR3 region has 16 residues. The V segment lost 4 bases and the J segment 12 bases; nucleotides outside the gene matches: 15. This CDR3 reads CASSPPGVAGGGGQFF. The DNA for the CDR3 is TGCGCCAGCAGCCCTCCTGGCGTAGCGGGGGGCGGGGGGCAGTTCTTC.

V usage is TRBV28 and J usage is TRBJ1-1; 8 bases fit TRBD1. The V gene's germline CDR1 is MDHEN and CDR2 SYDVKM. Unmatched junction bases numbered 16, after V lost 8 bases and J lost 5 bases. This CDR3 is 16 amino acids long. CDR3 region: CASQGLNWTGRTEAFF. DNA of the CDR3: TGTGCCAGCCAAGGATTAAACTGGACAGGGAGGACTGAAGCTTTCTTT. Variable domain in full (rest from reference TRBV28 and TRBJ1-1): DVKVTQSSRYLVKRTGEKVFLECVQDMDHENMFWYRQDPGLGLRLIYFSYDVKMKEKGDIPEGYSVSREKKERFSLILESASTNQTSMYLCASQGLNWTGRTEAFFGQGTRLTVV.

This rearrangement joins TRBV30 to TRBJ1-1; TRBD1 matches at 7 bases. Germline CDR1 GTSNPN, CDR2 SVGIG (reference sequence). The trim removed 3 bases at V and 1 base at J, leaving 8 bases unmatched. The CDR3 runs to 15 residues. In DNA, the CDR3 is TGTGCCTGGAGCCGGGCAGGGGGATCGAACACTGAAGCTTTCTTT. Protein sequence: CAWSRAGGSNTEAFF. The full variable domain, rest sourced from reference TRBV30 and TRBJ1-1, is SQTIHQWPATLVQPVGSPLSLECTVEGTSNPNLYWYRQAAGRGLQLLFYSVGIGQISSEVPQNLSASRPQDRQFILSSKKLLLSDSGFYLCAWSRAGGSNTEAFFGQGTRLTVV.

The gene calls are TRBV3-1 (or the pseudogene TRBV3-2) and TRBJ2-7; 13 bases fit TRBD2. V was clipped by 3 bases and J by 2 bases; unmatched bases: 1. CDR1 is LGHDT, CDR2 YNNKEL, per germline (reference sequence). The CDR3 runs to 15 residues. Here the CDR3 DNA reads TGTGCCAGCAGCCAGGGACTAGCGGGACCCTACGAGCAGTACTTC. Translating gives CASSQGLAGPYEQYF.

This clone was detected once. The chain uses TRBV7-9 and TRBJ1-3; D is unclear. The length of the CDR3 is 15 residues. Germline values: CDR1 SEHNR, CDR2 FQNEAQ (reference sequence). CDR3 in DNA: TGTGGGGTGTCTTCCGCCGGGTACTCTGGAAACACCATATATTTT. Translated, it gives CGVSSAGYSGNTIYF.

V gene TRBV30 combines with J gene TRBJ2-3, with 10 bases fitting TRBD2. V shed 2 bases and J 5 bases; nucleotides not matched to a gene: 4. Germline V CDR1 and CDR2: GTSNPN, SVGIG (reference sequence). This CDR3 has 14 amino acids. The CDR3 sequence: CAWSLAGVGDTQYF. CDR3 sequence (DNA): TGTGCCTGGAGTCTAGCGGGGGTAGGAGATACGCAGTATTTT.

Points on this clone: One end of the junction does not line up with germline, which may come from a read error. This chain uses TRBV18 with TRBJ2-3, with D tentatively TRBD1 (5 bases). From germline, CDR1 is KGHSH and CDR2 LQKENI. The CDR3 is 14 amino acids. CDR3 sequence: CASSPQGGTDTQYF. The CDR3 nucleotides are TGTGCCAGCTCCCCACAAGGGGGCACAGATACGCAGTATTTT.

The chain couples TRBV9 to TRBJ2-5, with D tentatively TRBD1 (5 bases). The CDR3 is 16 residues long. The germline CDR1 and CDR2 sequences are SGDLS and YYNGEE. V gave up 0 bases and J gave up 2 bases, with 14 bases separating them. CDR3: CASSVGIGALQETQYF. Written as DNA, the CDR3 is TGTGCCAGCAGCGTAGGAATTGGGGCCCTACAAGAGACCCAGTACTTC.

The chain combines TRBV27 with TRBJ1-3, with a weak D call TRBD1 (6 bases). CDR1 MNHEY and CDR2 SMNVEV come from the germline V gene (reference sequence). The V end lost 5 bases, the J end lost 2 bases, and 10 bases lay between the germline ends. The CDR3 contains 14 residues. The CDR3 nucleotides are TGTGCCAGCAGTAGTAACAGGGCTGGAAACACCATATATTTT. It codes for CASSSNRAGNTIYF.

The chain couples TRBV15 to TRBJ1-6, with 8 bases that match TRBD1. The CDR3 totals 16 residues. CDR1 and CDR2 (germline): LNHNV, YYDKDF (reference sequence). V gave up 5 bases and J gave up 9 bases; unmatched junction bases: 12. The CDR3 sequence: CATSRWAGGKSSPLHF. CDR3 coding DNA: TGTGCCACCAGCCGATGGGCAGGGGGCAAGAGTTCACCCCTCCACTTT.

The chain has TRBV18 and TRBJ1-1; D is unresolved. The CDR3 runs 14 residues. Trimming cost V 2 bases and J 4 bases, with 11 bases left between them. CDR1 is KGHSH, CDR2 LQKENI, per germline. CDR3 in DNA: TGTGCCAGCTCACCAGGAGGGTCGAGCACTGAAGCTTTCTTT. This translates into CASSPGGSSTEAFF.

V usage is TRBV19 and J usage is TRBJ2-1; 7 bases map to TRBD2. The germline gives CDR1 LNHDA, CDR2 SQIVND (reference sequence). V gave up 4 bases and J gave up 6 bases; unmatched junction bases: 3. CDR3 size: 13 residues. The CDR3 loop is CASSKPGGNEQFF. The CDR3 bases are TGTGCCAGTAGTAAACCGGGGGGCAATGAGCAGTTCTTC.

V and J are TRBV6-6 and TRBJ2-7, with TRBD1 as a possible D gene (6 bases). Germline-derived CDR1 and CDR2 are MNHNY and SVGAGI (reference sequence). The CDR3 has 15 amino acids. V lost 0 bases, J lost 3 bases, and 12 bases lay in between. The CDR3 nucleotides are TGTGCCAGCAGTTACTCGAATCCGGACAGCTACGAGCAGTACTTC. Residues: CASSYSNPDSYEQYF.

This chain connects TRBV4-2 to TRBJ1-2; D is perhaps TRBD1 (6 bases). This CDR3 has 15 amino acids. With 4 bases removed from V and 3 bases from J, the gap between germline ends came to 15 bases. CDR1 and CDR2 from the germline V gene are LGHNA and YNFKEQ. CDR3 nucleotide sequence: TGTGCCAGCAGCCGCATCGGGGGGCTGGACTATGGCTACACCTTC. Residues: CASSRIGGLDYGYTF.

This chain uses TRBV18 with TRBJ1-3; maybe TRBD1 (5 bases). V gave up 2 bases and J gave up 4 bases, with 9 bases separating them. The CDR3 length is 14 residues. The germline gives CDR1 KGHSH, CDR2 LQKENI. The CDR3 loop is CASSPAGSGNTIYF. The CDR3 DNA sequence: TGTGCCAGCTCACCAGCAGGGTCGGGAAACACCATATATTTT.

The CDR3 region has the DNA TGTGCCAGCAGTTACGGCTCAGATACGCAGTATTTT. Its translation is CASSYGSDTQYF. V gene TRBV6-5 combines with J gene TRBJ2-3; D unresolved. The V gene's germline CDR1 is MNHEY and CDR2 SVGAGI. V gave up 2 bases and J gave up 4 bases, with 4 bases separating them. The CDR3 extends over 12 amino acids.

V and J are TRBV7-9 and TRBJ1-6; no clear D gene. Germline V lookup: CDR1 SEHNR, CDR2 FQNEAQ (reference sequence). The V end lost 5 bases, the J end lost 10 bases, and 9 bases lay between the germline ends. This CDR3 contains 12 residues. Written as DNA, the CDR3 is TGTGCCAGCAGCCGTTTCGAGTCACCCCTCCACTTT. Translation: CASSRFESPLHF.

On this clone itself: The conserved phenylalanine or tryptophan is not found at the CDR3 terminus, so this likely reflects a read error. The limits of the CDR3 on the DNA are not certain, so only TCRdb's listed CDR3 is given. The V gene is TRBV6-4, the J gene TRBJ1-1; the D call in the table, TRBD1, was not verified against the DNA. The CDR3 is 14 amino acids in total, end residues counted. Germline V gene sequence: CDR1 MRHNA, CDR2 SNTAGT. The CDR3 sequence is CASSDVPGQGAQTI.

Concerning this clone itself: This sample includes further DNA sequences coding for the same CDR3. The CDR3 sequence is CASSGQGNEQYF. The CDR3 DNA follows: TGTGCCAGCAGCGGACAGGGTAACGAGCAGTACTTC. This rearrangement joins TRBV2 to TRBJ2-7; 8 nucleotides align to TRBD1. Germline assignment: CDR1 SNHLY and CDR2 FYNNEI. The V and J ends lost 6 bases and 5 bases, in that order; junction bases with no gene match: 3. The CDR3 is 12 residues long.

J is TRBJ1-1 and V is TRBV7-9; TRBD1 aligns across 8 bases. The CDR3 has 15 residues. Looked up from germline, CDR1 is SEHNR and CDR2 is FQNEAQ (reference sequence). V shed 5 bases, J shed 14 bases, and the junction held 19 bases outside the gene matches. Written as DNA, the CDR3 is TGTGCCAGCAGCGGCGTCTACAGGGGGACCCCCCGAGCGTTCTTT. Protein sequence: CASSGVYRGTPRAFF.

The V and J genes are TRBV24-1 and TRBJ2-2; TRBD2 might be the D (5 bases). The germline CDR1 and CDR2 sequences are KGHDR and SFDVKD. The V end was cut by 7 bases, the J end by 1 base, with 24 bases between. The CDR3 runs 19 residues. This CDR3 reads CATRAPSAGKVRNTGELFF. The CDR3 nucleotides are TGTGCCACCAGGGCCCCCTCGGCCGGGAAAGTGAGGAACACCGGGGAGCTGTTTTTT.

The V gene is TRBV3-1 (or the pseudogene TRBV3-2), the J gene TRBJ2-3, with a weak D call TRBD2 (6 bases). Trimming took off 1 base at V and 1 base at J, with 6 bases between the two ends. CDR1 LGHDT and CDR2 YNNKEL come from the germline V gene (reference sequence). There are 14 residues in the CDR3. Here the CDR3 DNA reads TGTGCCAGCAGCCAAGGCGGGGGCACAGATACGCAGTATTTT. It yields the protein CASSQGGGTDTQYF.

This chain uses TRBV7-2 with TRBJ2-3, with TRBD2 matching 9 bases. With 5 bases clipped from V and 4 bases from J, the junction kept 7 bases outside the gene matches. Germline CDR1 is SGHTA and CDR2 is FQGNSA. The CDR3 sequence is 15 residues long. The CDR3 here is CASSAAGGRADTQYF. The CDR3 DNA reads as TGTGCCAGCAGCGCGGCGGGGGGGCGTGCAGATACGCAGTATTTT.